Listed below are T cell receptor beta chains from one sample, sequenced in a study of blood T cell repertoires in COVID-19. Some clones are missing from TCRdb's copy, which holds only in-frame ones; the method was immunoSEQ multiplex PCR. The sample has a few hundred thousand clones, approximately 90% seen once. Specimen: peripheral blood. Receptor source: a woman in her thirties with COVID-19, enrolled during active disease. Each CDR3 is given with its conserved first and last residue. Each record gives: clone size, CDR3 length, D gene, J gene, V gene, CDR3 protein, CDR3 DNA. A D gene is named only where the DNA matches it firmly. A clone size is listed for some rows: how often the clone was seen (once, few, many), or a class if it is expanded.

NA 15 NA TRBJ1-1 TRBV4-1 CASSQPMSGNTEAFF TGCGCCAGCAGCCAACCCATGTCAGGGAACACTGAAGCTTTCTTT
once 19 NA TRBJ1-5 TRBV28 CASSRGVGQEVFGNQPQHF TGTGCCAGCAGTCGGGGCGTGGGACAAGAAGTATTTGGCAATCAGCCCCAGCATTTT
NA 12 NA TRBJ2-7 TRBV6-2/TRBV6-3 CASSYGGWEQYF TGTGCCAGCAGTTACGGAGGTTGGGAGCAGTACTTC
once 12 NA TRBJ1-2 TRBV6-5 CARGDTYYGYTF TGTGCCAGGGGGGACACCTACTATGGCTACACCTTC
NA 13 NA TRBJ1-4 TRBV12-3/TRBV12-4 CASSYSGYEKLFF TGTGCCAGCAGTTATTCAGGGTATGAAAAACTGTTTTTT
NA 15 TRBD2 TRBJ2-7 TRBV5-1 CASSLGGGGAYEQYF TGCGCCAGCAGCTTGGGCGGGGGGGGAGCCTACGAGCAGTACTTC
NA 14 TRBD1 TRBJ1-4 TRBV11-3 CASSRQGLYEKLFF TGTGCCAGCAGCCGACAGGGCTTGTATGAAAAACTGTTTTTT
NA 15 NA TRBJ2-2 TRBV30 CAWSFNRVPTGELFF TGTGCCTGGAGTTTTAACCGGGTCCCCACCGGGGAGCTGTTTTTT
NA 14 TRBD1 TRBJ1-2 TRBV6-2/TRBV6-3 CASSYSGQNYGYTF TGTGCCAGCAGTTACTCGGGACAGAACTATGGCTACACCTTC
few 16 TRBD1 TRBJ1-4 TRBV4-3 CASSQVPTGGYEKLFF TGCGCCAGCAGCCAAGTTCCGACAGGGGGCTATGAAAAACTGTTTTTT
NA 13 TRBD1 TRBJ1-1 TRBV3-1/TRBV3-2 CASSYTGETEAFF TGTGCCAGCAGCTACACAGGGGAGACTGAAGCTTTCTTT
NA 14 TRBD2 TRBJ2-3 TRBV2 CATLAGDPTDTQYF TGTGCCACCCTAGCGGGGGACCCCACAGATACGCAGTATTTT